This record concerns one T cell receptor (beta chain) sequence. Via MiXCR, TCRdb re-called the RT-PCR reads, giving one row per CDR3 protein. The data contain just over 300,000 distinct CDR3 sequences, 20% to 25% of them singletons. This specimen comes from a study of response to subunit inactivated influenza vaccine. This CDR3 is 15 amino acids long. The V and J ends lost 4 bases and 6 bases, in that order; junction bases with no gene match: 14. Germline V gene lookup returns CDR1 SQVTM and CDR2 ANQGSEA. The genes are TRBV29-1 and TRBJ1-2; TRBD1 aligns across 7 bases. The specimen was PBMCs from blood, collected about 20 months after vaccination. The TCR sequence derives from a man between 50 and 75 years old who received an inactivated influenza vaccine. This CDR3 reads CSVGPGQVGFDGYTF. DNA of the CDR3: TGCAGCGTTGGCCCCGGACAGGTTGGCTTTGATGGCTACACCTTC.